The present entry profiles one T cell receptor (beta chain) with its context. The antigen remains undetermined. The germline CDR1 and CDR2 sequences are SGDLS and YYNGEE. J lost 2 bases, V lost 4 bases, and 5 bases had no gene match. The length of the CDR3 is 15 residues. Selection required adequate fresh-frozen tumor tissue plus more than two years' survival data. The data were taken from a study of glioma-infiltrating T cells after dendritic cell vaccination. Study observations and caveats: No direct clonality-survival link was found; a diverse polyclonal response may matter.

The protocol was immunoSEQ multiplex PCR, while the TCRdb copy is restricted to in-frame clones and leaves out a portion. The sample records about 49,000 clones, 65% to 90% being singletons. V and J are TRBV9 and TRBJ2-7, with 11 bases matching TRBD2. The sequences come from blood, collected before dendritic cell vaccination. This TCR derives from a human donor with glioblastoma. CDR3 amino acids: CASSLAGGRTYEQYF. DNA for the CDR3: TGTGCCAGCAGCCTAGCGGGAGGACGAACCTACGAGCAGTACTTC.